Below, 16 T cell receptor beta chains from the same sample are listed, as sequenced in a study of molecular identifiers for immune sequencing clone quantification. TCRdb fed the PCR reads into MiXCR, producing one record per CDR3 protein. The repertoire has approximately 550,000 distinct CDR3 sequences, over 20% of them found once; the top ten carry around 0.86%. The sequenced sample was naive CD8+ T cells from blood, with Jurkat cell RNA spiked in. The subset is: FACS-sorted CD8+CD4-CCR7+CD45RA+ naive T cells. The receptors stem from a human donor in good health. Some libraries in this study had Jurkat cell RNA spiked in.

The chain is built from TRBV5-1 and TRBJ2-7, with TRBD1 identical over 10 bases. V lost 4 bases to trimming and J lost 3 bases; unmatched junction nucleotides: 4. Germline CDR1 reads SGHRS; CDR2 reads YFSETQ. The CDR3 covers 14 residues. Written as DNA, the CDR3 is TGCGCCAGCAGCGGCCGGGACAGGGGCTACGAGCAGTACTTC. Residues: CASSGRDRGYEQYF.

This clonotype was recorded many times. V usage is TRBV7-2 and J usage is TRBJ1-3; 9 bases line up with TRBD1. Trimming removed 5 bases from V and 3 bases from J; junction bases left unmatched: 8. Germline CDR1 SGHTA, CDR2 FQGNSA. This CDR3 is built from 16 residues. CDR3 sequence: CASSPSQGAIGNTIYF. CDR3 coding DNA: TGTGCCAGCAGCCCCTCACAGGGGGCGATTGGAAACACCATATATTTT.

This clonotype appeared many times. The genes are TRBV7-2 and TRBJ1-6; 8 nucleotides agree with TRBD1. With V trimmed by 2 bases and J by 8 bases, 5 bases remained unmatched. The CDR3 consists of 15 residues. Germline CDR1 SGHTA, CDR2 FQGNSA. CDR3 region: CASSLLPGGYSPLHF. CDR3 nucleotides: TGTGCCAGCAGCTTACTACCAGGGGGCTATTCACCCCTCCACTTT. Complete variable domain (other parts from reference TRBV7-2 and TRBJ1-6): GAGVSQSPSNKVTEKGKDVELRCDPISGHTALYWYRQSLGQGLEFLIYFQGNSAPDKSGLPSDRFSAERTGGSVSTLTIQRTQQEDSAVYLCASSLLPGGYSPLHFGNGTRLTVT.

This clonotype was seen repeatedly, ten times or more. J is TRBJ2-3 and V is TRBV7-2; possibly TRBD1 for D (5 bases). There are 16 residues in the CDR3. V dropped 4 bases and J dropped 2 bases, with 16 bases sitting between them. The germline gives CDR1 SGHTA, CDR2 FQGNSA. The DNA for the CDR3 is TGTGCCAGCAGCTCCCCCCCGACAGACCCCACAGATACGCAGTATTTT. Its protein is CASSSPPTDPTDTQYF. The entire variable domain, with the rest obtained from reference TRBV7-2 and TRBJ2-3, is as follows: GAGVSQSPSNKVTEKGKDVELRCDPISGHTALYWYRQSLGQGLEFLIYFQGNSAPDKSGLPSDRFSAERTGGSVSTLTIQRTQQEDSAVYLCASSSPPTDPTDTQYFGPGTRLTVL.

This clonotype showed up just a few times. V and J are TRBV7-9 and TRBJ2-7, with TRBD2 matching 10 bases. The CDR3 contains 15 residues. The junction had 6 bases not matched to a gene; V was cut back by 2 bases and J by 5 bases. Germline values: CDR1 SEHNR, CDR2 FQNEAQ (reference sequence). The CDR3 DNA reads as TGTGCCAGCAGCTTAATGCTAGCGGGAGCCCACGAGCAGTACTTC. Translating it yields CASSLMLAGAHEQYF.

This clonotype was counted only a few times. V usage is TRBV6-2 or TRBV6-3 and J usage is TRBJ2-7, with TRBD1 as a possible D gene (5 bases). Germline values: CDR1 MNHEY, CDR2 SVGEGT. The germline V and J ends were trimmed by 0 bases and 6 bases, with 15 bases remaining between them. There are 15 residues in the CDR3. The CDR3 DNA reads TGTGCCAGCAGTTACTCGGTTGATAGGGGATCCGAGCAGTACTTC. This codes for CASSYSVDRGSEQYF.

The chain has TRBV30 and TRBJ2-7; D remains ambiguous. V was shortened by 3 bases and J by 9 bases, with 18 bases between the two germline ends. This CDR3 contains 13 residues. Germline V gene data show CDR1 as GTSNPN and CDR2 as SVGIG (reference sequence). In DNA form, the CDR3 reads TGTGCCTGGAGAGACTGGACCTACGATGGGCAGTACTTC. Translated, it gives CAWRDWTYDGQYF.

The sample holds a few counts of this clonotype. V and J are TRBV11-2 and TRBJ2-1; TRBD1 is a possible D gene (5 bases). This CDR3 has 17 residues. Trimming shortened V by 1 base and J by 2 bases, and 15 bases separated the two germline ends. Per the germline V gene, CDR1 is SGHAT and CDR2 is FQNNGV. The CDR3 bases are TGTGCCAGCAGCTTAGCGACAGAAATGGTGACCTACAATGAGCAGTTCTTC. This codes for CASSLATEMVTYNEQFF.

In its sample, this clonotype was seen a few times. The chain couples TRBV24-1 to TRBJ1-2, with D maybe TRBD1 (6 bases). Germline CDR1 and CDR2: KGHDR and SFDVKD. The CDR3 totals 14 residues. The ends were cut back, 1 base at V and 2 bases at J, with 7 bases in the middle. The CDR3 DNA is TGTGCCACCAGTGATTTAGGACAGAACTATGGCTACACCTTC. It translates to CATSDLGQNYGYTF.

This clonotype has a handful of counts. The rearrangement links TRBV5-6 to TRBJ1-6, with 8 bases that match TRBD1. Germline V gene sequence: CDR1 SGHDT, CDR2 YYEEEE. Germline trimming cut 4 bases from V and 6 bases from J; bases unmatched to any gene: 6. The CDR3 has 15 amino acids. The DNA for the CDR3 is TGTGCCAGCAGCCAGGACAGGGAGACTAATTCACCCCTCCACTTT. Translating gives CASSQDRETNSPLHF. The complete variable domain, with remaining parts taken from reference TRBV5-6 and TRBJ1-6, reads DAGVTQSPTHLIKTRGQQVTLRCSPKSGHDTVSWYQQALGQGPQFIFQYYEEEERQRGNFPDRFSGHQFPNYSSELNVNALLLGDSALYLCASSQDRETNSPLHFGNGTRLTVT.

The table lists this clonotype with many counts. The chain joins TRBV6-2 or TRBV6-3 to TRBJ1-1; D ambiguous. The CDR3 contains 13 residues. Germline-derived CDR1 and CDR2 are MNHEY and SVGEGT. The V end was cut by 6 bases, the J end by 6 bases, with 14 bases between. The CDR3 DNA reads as TGTGCCAGCAGACACGTCGGGGTAGCTGAAGCTTTCTTT. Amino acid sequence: CASRHVGVAEAFF.

CDR3 region: CASSQSGAGGQYEQFF. CDR3 bases: TGCGCCAGCAGCCAGTCAGGCGCGGGTGGGCAATATGAGCAGTTCTTC. The chain has TRBV4-1 and TRBJ2-1, with D tentatively TRBD2 (5 bases). Deletions cut 3 bases from V and 8 bases from J, with 20 bases between. Per germline, CDR1 MGHRA and CDR2 YSYEKL. CDR3 length equals 16 residues.

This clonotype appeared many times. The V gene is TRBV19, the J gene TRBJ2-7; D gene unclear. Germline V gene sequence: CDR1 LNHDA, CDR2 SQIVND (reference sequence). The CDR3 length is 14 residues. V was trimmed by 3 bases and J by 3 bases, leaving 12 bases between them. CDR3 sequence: CASSINPASYEQYF. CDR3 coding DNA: TGTGCCAGTAGTATTAACCCGGCCAGCTACGAGCAGTACTTC.

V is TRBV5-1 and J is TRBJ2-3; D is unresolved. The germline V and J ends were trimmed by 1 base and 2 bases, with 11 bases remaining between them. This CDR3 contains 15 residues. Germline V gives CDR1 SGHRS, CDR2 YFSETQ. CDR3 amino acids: CASSLLTRDTDTQYF. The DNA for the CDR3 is TGCGCCAGCAGCTTGCTTACAAGGGACACAGATACGCAGTATTTT.

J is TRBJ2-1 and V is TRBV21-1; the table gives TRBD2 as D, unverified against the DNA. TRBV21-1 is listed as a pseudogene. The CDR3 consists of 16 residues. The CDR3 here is CASSKALRAGRGEQFF. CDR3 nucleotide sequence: TGTGCCAGCAGCAAAGCGCTCCGAGCTGGGAGGGGTGAGCAGTTCTTC.

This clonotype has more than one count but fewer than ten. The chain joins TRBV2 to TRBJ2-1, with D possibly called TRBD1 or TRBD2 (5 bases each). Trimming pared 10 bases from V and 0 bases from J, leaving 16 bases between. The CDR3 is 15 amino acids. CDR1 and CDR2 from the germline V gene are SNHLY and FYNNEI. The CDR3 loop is CANLPGTDSYNEQFF. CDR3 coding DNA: TGTGCCAACCTCCCCGGGACGGACTCCTACAATGAGCAGTTCTTC.